What follows are 8 T cell receptor beta chains derived from one specimen sequenced in a study of T cells after yellow fever vaccination. TCRdb re-called the 5' RACE reads through MiXCR, storing one row per CDR3 protein. The repertoire includes 620,000 or so distinct CDR3 sequences, around an eighth of them detected once, and 15% sits in the top ten. The sequenced sample was PBMCs, obtained on the day of the yellow fever booster vaccination. These receptors all stem from a man aged 25-40 years who received the YFV17D yellow fever vaccine.

The chain couples TRBV20-1 to TRBJ1-1; the D gene is possibly TRBD1 (5 bases). The CDR3 spans 16 residues. Trimming left V 0 bases short and J 4 bases short, with 18 bases between. Germline CDR1 and CDR2: DFQATT and SNEGSKA (reference sequence). Here the CDR3 reads CSARDPGGRVGTEAFF. CDR3 nucleotides: TGCAGTGCTAGAGATCCCGGTGGCAGGGTTGGCACTGAAGCTTTCTTT.

This clonotype was counted only a few times. The chain couples TRBV20-1 to TRBJ2-1, with D maybe TRBD2 (5 bases). The germline V gene has CDR1 DFQATT and CDR2 SNEGSKA (reference sequence). Trimming pared 0 bases from V and 6 bases from J, leaving 21 bases between. This CDR3 has 17 amino acids. The CDR3 DNA sequence: TGCAGTGCTAGAGAAGATGAATGGCTAGCAGAAACCAATGAGCAGTTCTTC. Amino acids: CSAREDEWLAETNEQFF.

The V call is TRBV7-2, the J call TRBJ2-7; 7 nucleotides line up with TRBD2. The germline gives CDR1 SGHTA, CDR2 FQGNSA. There are 15 residues in the CDR3. The junction had 11 bases not matched to a gene; V was cut back by 7 bases and J by 2 bases. The CDR3 DNA reads as TGTGCCAGCAAGTTCTTCGCGGGAGCCACCTACGAGCAGTACTTC. Translating it yields CASKFFAGATYEQYF.

Only a few counts were recorded for this clonotype. The chain is built from TRBV21-1 and TRBJ2-7; TRBD2 is the table's D call and was not checked against the DNA. TRBV21-1 is recorded as a pseudogene. The CDR3 loop spans 14 amino acids. The CDR3 region is CASSLLAGDDEQYF. The CDR3 nucleotides read TGTGCCAGCAGCCTACTAGCGGGAGACGACGAGCAGTACTTC.

In this sample, this clonotype turned up a few times. The chain has TRBV7-2 and TRBJ2-2, with 9 bases matching TRBD2. Per the germline V gene, CDR1 is SGHTA and CDR2 is FQGNSA. V gave up 1 base and J gave up 1 base; unmatched junction bases: 4. The CDR3 spans 17 residues. DNA for the CDR3: TGTGCCAGCAGCTTAGGGGTACTAGCGGGGAACACCGGGGAGCTGTTTTTT. It yields the protein CASSLGVLAGNTGELFF.

This chain joins TRBV12-3 or TRBV12-4 and TRBJ1-5; 9 nucleotides match TRBD1. Trimming removed 1 base from V and 4 bases from J; junction bases left unmatched: 2. The CDR3 spans 15 residues. CDR3 in DNA: TGTGCCAGCAGTTTAGAACAGGGGGCGAATCAGCCCCAGCATTTT. Amino acid sequence: CASSLEQGANQPQHF.

The CDR3: CASSLSGAVSVQNIQYF. The CDR3 DNA reads TGTGCCAGCAGTTTATCCGGGGCAGTGTCGGTTCAAAACATTCAGTACTTC. The rearrangement joins TRBV12-3 or TRBV12-4 to TRBJ2-4, with D perhaps assigned TRBD1 or TRBD2 (5 bases each). The CDR3 extends over 17 amino acids. V dropped 2 bases and J dropped 5 bases, with 19 bases sitting between them.

The chain joins TRBV19 to TRBJ2-4, with D perhaps matching TRBD2 (6 bases). The CDR3 contains 17 residues. V was cut by 4 bases and J by 0 bases, with 16 bases left in between. The germline V gene has CDR1 LNHDA and CDR2 SQIVND (reference sequence). In DNA, the CDR3 is TGTGCCAGTAGTAAGGGACTGGCATCAATAGCCAAAAACATTCAGTACTTC. Translation: CASSKGLASIAKNIQYF. The complete variable domain, with remaining parts taken from reference TRBV19 and TRBJ2-4, reads DGGITQSPKYLFRKEGQNVTLSCEQNLNHDAMYWYRQDPGQGLRLIYYSQIVNDFQKGDIAEGYSVSREKKESFPLTVTSAQKNPTAFYLCASSKGLASIAKNIQYFGAGTRLSVL.